A single sample is the source of the 32 T cell receptor beta chains below, sequenced in a study of control samples from healthy donors and cancer patients. Assay used: immunoSEQ multiplex PCR; TCRdb lists only in-frame clones, some missing. This table has some 120,000 clones, more than 80% appearing once. Sequencing input: PBMCs. These receptors all stem from a woman between 45 and 60 years old with colorectal cancer.

The chain uses TRBV11-2 and TRBJ2-7; 13 bases fit TRBD2. This CDR3 has 15 amino acids. From germline, CDR1 is SGHAT and CDR2 FQNNGV. The ends lost 6 bases at V and 2 bases at J; junction bases unmatched: 4. The CDR3 sequence is CASRSTSGGAYEQYF. The DNA for the CDR3 is TGTGCCAGCAGATCAACTAGCGGGGGGGCCTACGAGCAGTACTTC.

The V gene is TRBV9, the J gene TRBJ1-3; 7 bases are shared with TRBD1. Germline-derived CDR1 and CDR2 are SGDLS and YYNGEE. The CDR3 is made up of 16 amino acids. V gave up 3 bases and J gave up 0 bases; unmatched junction bases: 6. CDR3 protein: CASSARQGPSGNTIYF. Here the CDR3 DNA reads TGTGCCAGCAGCGCTAGACAGGGCCCCTCTGGAAACACCATATATTTT.

This clone showed up just once. The chain is built from TRBV25-1 and TRBJ1-3, with D possibly matching TRBD1 (6 bases). V lost 6 bases and J lost 1, with 10 bases in between. The CDR3 extends over 14 amino acids. Germline V CDR1 and CDR2: MGHDK, SYGVNS. For the CDR3, the DNA is TGTGCCAGCAGGATTACAGGGTCTGGAAACACCATATATTTT. It codes for CASRITGSGNTIYF.

This clone appeared a few times. The chain recombines TRBV5-1 with TRBJ2-7, with no clear D. The germline V and J ends were trimmed by 4 bases and 5 bases, with 16 bases remaining between them. Germline V gene data show CDR1 as SGHRS and CDR2 as YFSETQ. CDR3 size: 14 residues. CDR3 nucleotides: TGCGCCAGCAGCCCGAACCTACAGAAGGACGAGCAGTACTTC. Translated: CASSPNLQKDEQYF.

The chain carries TRBV11-3 and TRBJ2-3; TRBD2 matches at 12 bases. V shed 4 bases and J 8 bases; nucleotides not matched to a gene: 4. Germline V gene lookup returns CDR1 SGHNT and CDR2 YENEEA. The length of the CDR3 is 14 residues. The CDR3 is CASSSSGGAGTQYF. The CDR3 DNA reads as TGTGCCAGCAGCTCTAGCGGGGGGGCCGGTACGCAGTATTTT.

The chain combines TRBV7-3 with TRBJ2-3; TRBD2 matches at 7 bases. J was trimmed by 2 bases and V by 3 bases; bases with no gene match: 2. This CDR3 has 14 amino acids. Per germline, CDR1 SGHTA and CDR2 FQGTGA. The CDR3 bases are TGTGCCAGCAGCTTTGGGACTACCACAGATACGCAGTATTTT. This encodes CASSFGTTTDTQYF.

Only a few counts were recorded for this clone. The V gene is TRBV5-1, the J gene TRBJ1-4; D is undetermined. The CDR3 loop spans 14 amino acids. Trimming took off 0 bases at V and 5 bases at J, with 8 bases between the two ends. The germline V gene encodes CDR1 SGHRS and CDR2 YFSETQ. In DNA form, the CDR3 reads TGCGCCAGCAGCTTGGCCTCGGCCAATGAAAAACTGTTTTTT. It encodes CASSLASANEKLFF.

The V and J genes are TRBV25-1 and TRBJ2-3; 11 nucleotides agree with TRBD2. J gave up 5 bases and V 6 bases, and 10 bases lay outside the gene matches. From germline, CDR1 is MGHDK and CDR2 SYGVNS. The CDR3 consists of 16 residues. CDR3 sequence (DNA): TGTGCCAGCAGCGCGTCGACTAGCGGGATTGGAGATACGCAGTATTTT. Translating gives CASSASTSGIGDTQYF. The full variable domain, with the rest looked up from reference TRBV25-1 and TRBJ2-3, is EADIYQTPRYLVIGTGKKITLECSQTMGHDKMYWYQQDPGMELHLIHYSYGVNSTEKGDLSSESTVSRIRTEHFPLTLESARPSHTSQYLCASSASTSGIGDTQYFGPGTRLTVL.

The chain links TRBV19 to TRBJ2-3; the D is unclear. CDR3 length: 14 amino acids. Trimming removed 3 bases at V and 0 bases at J, with 7 bases between. Germline CDR1 reads LNHDA; CDR2 reads SQIVND (reference sequence). The CDR3 nucleotides are TGTGCCAGTAGTATCGTCAGGAGCACAGATACGCAGTATTTT. Translated, it gives CASSIVRSTDTQYF.

This clone was counted a single time. J is TRBJ1-4 and V is TRBV5-1, with D tentatively TRBD1 (5 bases). V lost 3 bases to trimming and J lost 0 bases, with 12 bases between them. CDR1 and CDR2 from the germline V gene are SGHRS and YFSETQ. This CDR3 has 16 amino acids. CDR3 sequence (DNA): TGCGCCAGCAGCTCCGAAGGAGGGGCAACTAATGAAAAACTGTTTTTT. Its protein is CASSSEGGATNEKLFF.

The V call is TRBV7-9, the J call TRBJ2-1, with D possibly being TRBD1 (6 bases). The CDR3 is made up of 17 amino acids. The germline CDR1 and CDR2 sequences are SEHNR and FQNEAQ (reference sequence). V lost 5 bases and J lost 2, with 19 bases in between. The CDR3 DNA sequence: TGTGCCAGCAGCCGACGGACAGCCCGACAGACCTACAATGAGCAGTTCTTC. Encoded protein: CASSRRTARQTYNEQFF.

V is TRBV9 and J is TRBJ2-1; D remains unclear. Trimming took off 2 bases at V and 6 bases at J, with 9 bases between the two ends. Looked up from germline, CDR1 is SGDLS and CDR2 is YYNGEE. The CDR3 contains 13 residues. The DNA for the CDR3 is TGTGCCAGCAGCGTCCTGCCCGGCAATGAGCAGTTCTTC. Translating it yields CASSVLPGNEQFF.

This chain uses TRBV5-4 with TRBJ2-5, with TRBD2 matching 12 bases. This CDR3 is built from 15 residues. The trim removed 4 bases at V and 5 bases at J, leaving 6 bases unmatched. CDR1 SGHNT and CDR2 YYREEE come from the germline V gene (reference sequence). CDR3 nucleotide sequence: TGTGCCAGCAGCCCCTGGACTAGCGGGGACGAGACCCAGTACTTC. It specifies CASSPWTSGDETQYF.

The V call is TRBV19, the J call TRBJ1-6, with 7 bases matching TRBD1. CDR3 length: 16 amino acids. Trimming at V came to 0 bases and at J to 7 bases, leaving 6 bases not matched to a gene. CDR1 is LNHDA, CDR2 SQIVND, per germline (reference sequence). DNA of the CDR3: TGTGCCAGTAGTATAGATCGGGGACAGCTGAATTCACCCCTCCACTTT. This sequence encodes CASSIDRGQLNSPLHF.

V gene TRBV6-6 combines with J gene TRBJ1-3; D is ambiguous. Deletions cut 5 bases from V and 0 bases from J, with 8 bases between. The germline V gene has CDR1 MNHNY and CDR2 SVGAGI (reference sequence). This CDR3 is 14 amino acids long. The CDR3 sequence is CASSTGNSGNTIYF. CDR3 coding DNA: TGTGCCAGCAGTACGGGAAACTCTGGAAACACCATATATTTT.

Comment on this clone: This same CDR3 is encoded by further DNA sequences in the sample. This chain joins TRBV3-1 (or the pseudogene TRBV3-2) and TRBJ1-5; D ambiguous. Per germline, CDR1 LGHDT and CDR2 YNNKEL (reference sequence). V dropped 8 bases and J dropped 2 bases, with 13 bases sitting between them. The CDR3 is made up of 14 amino acids. CDR3 protein: CASSGGTGNQPQHF. Here the CDR3 DNA reads TGTGCCAGCTCAGGCGGTACCGGCAATCAGCCCCAGCATTTT.

The table lists this clone with a count of one. The chain employs TRBV23-1 and TRBJ1-1; possible D gene TRBD1, 5 bases. TRBV23-1 is reported as an ORF; its role is uncertain. V lost 3 bases to trimming and J lost 4 bases, with 18 bases between them. CDR3 size: 16 residues. The CDR3, as DNA: TGCGCCAGCAGTCAGCTCCTTATTGGGGCGGGCACTGAAGCTTTCTTT. Translated, it gives CASSQLLIGAGTEAFF.

The chain uses TRBV5-1 and TRBJ2-1, with 14 bases identical to TRBD2. Germline CDR1 reads SGHRS; CDR2 reads YFSETQ. Unmatched junction bases numbered 6, after V lost 5 bases and J lost 2 bases. The CDR3 totals 17 residues. For the CDR3, the DNA is TGCGCCAGCAGGGACGGGACTAGCGGGAGTACCTACAATGAGCAGTTCTTC. Protein: CASRDGTSGSTYNEQFF.

The table lists this clone with a few counts. V is TRBV25-1 and J is TRBJ2-2, with D maybe TRBD1 (5 bases). The germline gives CDR1 MGHDK, CDR2 SYGVNS. Trimming cost V 6 bases and J 6 bases, with 14 bases left between them. This CDR3 is 14 amino acids long. The CDR3 DNA is TGTGCCAGCAGAACCAGGGTCCCTCCCGGGGAGCTGTTTTTT. Protein: CASRTRVPPGELFF. The complete variable domain, with remaining parts taken from reference TRBV25-1 and TRBJ2-2, reads EADIYQTPRYLVIGTGKKITLECSQTMGHDKMYWYQQDPGMELHLIHYSYGVNSTEKGDLSSESTVSRIRTEHFPLTLESARPSHTSQYLCASRTRVPPGELFFGEGSRLTVL.

The CDR3 DNA is TGTGCCAGCAGGCTGGACAGACATAATGAAAAACTGTTTTTT. It specifies CASRLDRHNEKLFF. V is TRBV6-5 and J is TRBJ1-4; a possible D gene is TRBD1 (6 bases). This CDR3 is built from 14 residues. V was clipped by 6 bases and J by 4 bases, with 12 bases between them. Germline V gene lookup returns CDR1 MNHEY and CDR2 SVGAGI.

This chain joins TRBV11-1 and TRBJ1-2; D perhaps matches TRBD1 (6 bases). Germline values: CDR1 SGHAT, CDR2 FQDESV (reference sequence). V was shortened by 5 bases and J by 3 bases, with 19 bases between the two germline ends. The CDR3 is 16 amino acids. The CDR3 loop reads CASSAARGEGDYGYTF. CDR3 DNA sequence: TGTGCCAGCAGCGCGGCAAGGGGGGAAGGGGACTATGGCTACACCTTC.

This clone was found once. This chain links TRBV27 with TRBJ1-2; D is ambiguous. Germline CDR1 and CDR2: MNHEY and SMNVEV (reference sequence). The CDR3 length is 15 residues. V lost 5 bases and J lost 3, with 16 bases in between. CDR3 residues: CASSPWPRSDYGYTF. In DNA form, the CDR3 reads TGTGCCAGCAGTCCCTGGCCAAGAAGCGACTATGGCTACACCTTC.

The chain is built from TRBV20-1 and TRBJ2-6; 9 nucleotides match TRBD1. The CDR3 has 18 amino acids. Germline lookup yields CDR1 DFQATT and CDR2 SNEGSKA (reference sequence). V trimming: 3 bases; J trimming: 0 bases; junction bases outside the gene matches: 9. In DNA form, the CDR3 reads TGCAGTGCTAGTTCGGGACAGGGCATATTCTCTGGGGCCAACGTCCTGACTTTC. Amino acid sequence: CSASSGQGIFSGANVLTF.

The chain links TRBV7-9 to TRBJ1-2; D remains unclear. Germline values: CDR1 SEHNR, CDR2 FQNEAQ (reference sequence). This CDR3 spans 12 amino acids. The V gene lost 5 bases and the J gene lost 0 bases, with 4 bases spanning the gap. CDR3 coding DNA: TGTGCCAGCAGCAATGCTAACTATGGCTACACCTTC. Residues: CASSNANYGYTF.

The chain carries TRBV5-1 and TRBJ1-2, with D hard to call. Between the trimmed V and J ends, which lost 3 bases and 4 bases, there was a span of 13 bases. The CDR3 covers 14 residues. The germline V gene encodes CDR1 SGHRS and CDR2 YFSETQ. In DNA form, the CDR3 reads TGCGCCAGCAGCTCATTGGAAGCCCGCTATGGCTACACCTTC. It is translated as CASSSLEARYGYTF. Full variable domain (remainder filled in from reference TRBV5-1 and TRBJ1-2): KAGVTQTPRYLIKTRGQQVTLSCSPISGHRSVSWYQQTPGQGLQFLFEYFSETQRNKGNFPGRFSGRQFSNSRSEMNVSTLELGDSALYLCASSSLEARYGYTFGSGTRLTVV.

The rearrangement links TRBV18 to TRBJ2-1; possible D gene TRBD2, 7 bases. Germline lookup yields CDR1 KGHSH and CDR2 LQKENI. This CDR3 is built from 17 residues. V lost 5 bases and J lost 0, with 17 bases in between. The CDR3 spells CASSSGIGGRSYNEQFF. As DNA, the CDR3 is TGTGCCAGCTCATCAGGTATCGGGGGGCGCTCCTACAATGAGCAGTTCTTC.

The V call is TRBV14, the J call TRBJ1-4; TRBD1 is a possible D gene (6 bases). V lost 1 base to trimming and J lost 8 bases, with 17 bases between them. Germline loops: CDR1 SGHDN, CDR2 FVKESK. The CDR3 length is 16 residues. CDR3 nucleotides: TGTGCCAGCAGCCAAGCACGGGGGGCCTTACTAGAAAAACTGTTTTTT. Its protein product is CASSQARGALLEKLFF.

The sample holds a few counts of this clone. Germline is not matched at one junction end, which may reflect a read error. The chain links TRBV2 to TRBJ2-3; tentative D call: TRBD1 (6 bases). Looked up from germline, CDR1 is SNHLY and CDR2 is FYNNEI. The CDR3 is made up of 15 amino acids. Here the CDR3 DNA reads TGTGCCAGCAGCGAAGGACAGCCTAGCACAGATACGCAGTATTTT. It codes for CASSEGQPSTDTQYF.

V usage is TRBV6-5 and J usage is TRBJ1-2; perhaps TRBD1 as D (6 bases). Trimming shortened V by 5 bases and J by 0 bases, and 13 bases separated the two germline ends. There are 15 residues in the CDR3. CDR1 is MNHEY, CDR2 SVGAGI, per germline. DNA of the CDR3: TGTGCCAGCAGTCCTTCAGGGGCAGCTAACTATGGCTACACCTTC. Translating it yields CASSPSGAANYGYTF.

This clone was counted once. The genes are TRBV21-1 and TRBJ2-3; the table's D call TRBD2 went unverified against the DNA. TRBV21-1 is an annotated pseudogene. There are 18 residues in the CDR3. DNA for the CDR3: TGTGCCAGCAGCAACCCTAGCGGGAGAAAGAATCTTACAGATACGCAGTATTTT. Translation: CASSNPSGRKNLTDTQYF.

The rearrangement uses TRBV14 and TRBJ2-7, with a possible D match to TRBD2 (6 bases). This CDR3 is built from 15 residues. CDR1 and CDR2 (germline): SGHDN, FVKESK. The V gene lost 3 bases and the J gene lost 0 bases, with 12 bases spanning the gap. The CDR3 nucleotides are TGTGCCAGCAGCCAGCTAATAGCGGCCTCCTACGAGCAGTACTTC. The encoded protein is CASSQLIAASYEQYF. The full variable domain, with the rest looked up from reference TRBV14 and TRBJ2-7, is EAGVTQFPSHSVIEKGQTVTLRCDPISGHDNLYWYRRVMGKEIKFLLHFVKESKQDESGMPNNRFLAERTGGTYSTLKVQPAELEDSGVYFCASSQLIAASYEQYFGPGTRLTVT.

The V gene is TRBV5-1, the J gene TRBJ1-2, with 9 bases lining up with TRBD1. From germline, CDR1 is SGHRS and CDR2 YFSETQ. The CDR3 has 16 residues. The V segment lost 4 bases and the J segment 0 bases; nucleotides outside the gene matches: 7. CDR3: CASSGGQGGPNYGYTF. For the CDR3, the DNA is TGCGCCAGCAGCGGGGGACAGGGTGGTCCTAACTATGGCTACACCTTC.